A single sample gave rise to the 25 T cell receptor beta chains below, sequenced in a study of beta chain features in type 1 diabetes. The sequenced template was cDNA made from the entire isolated RNA. The method was immunoSEQ multiplex PCR; TCRdb's version includes in-frame clones alone and lacks a portion of them. Of under 550,000 clones in the sample, over 9.5% were seen once. Sequencing used naive CD4+ T cells from blood. Receptors were obtained from a woman aged 18 to 35 in good health.

A few counts support this clone. This rearrangement joins TRBV6-6 to TRBJ2-3, with D uncertain. This CDR3 comprises 13 residues. Germline V gives CDR1 MNHNY, CDR2 SVGAGI (reference sequence). The germline V and J ends were trimmed by 7 bases and 0 bases, with 8 bases remaining between them. For the CDR3, the DNA is TGTGCCAGCATGCATCCTAGCACAGATACGCAGTATTTT. Translated: CASMHPSTDTQYF.

The sample holds a few counts of this clone. The rearrangement links TRBV27 to TRBJ2-3, with 8 bases fitting TRBD1. The CDR3 extends over 15 amino acids. Germline trimming cut 6 bases from V and 6 bases from J; bases unmatched to any gene: 11. Germline lookup yields CDR1 MNHEY and CDR2 SMNVEV (reference sequence). The CDR3 reads CASRRTGTGLDTQYF. The CDR3 DNA is TGTGCCAGCAGGCGGACAGGGACGGGTTTGGATACGCAGTATTTT.

The gene calls are TRBV7-9 and TRBJ2-1, with D unclear. The CDR3 is made up of 16 amino acids. Germline V gene lookup returns CDR1 SEHNR and CDR2 FQNEAQ (reference sequence). Between the trimmed V and J ends, which lost 0 bases and 3 bases, there was a span of 12 bases. The CDR3 loop reads CASSLALMANYNEQFF. The CDR3, as DNA: TGTGCCAGCAGCTTAGCGCTTATGGCCAACTACAATGAGCAGTTCTTC. Combining the CDR3 with reference TRBV7-9 and TRBJ2-1 gives the whole variable domain DTGVSQNPRHKITKRGQNVTFRCDPISEHNRLYWYRQTLGQGPEFLTYFQNEAQLEKSRLLSDRFSAERPKGSFSTLEIQRTEQGDSAMYLCASSLALMANYNEQFFGPGTRLTVL.

The chain links TRBV7-2 to TRBJ2-7; the match to TRBD1 covers 7 bases. Germline V gene data show CDR1 as SGHTA and CDR2 as FQGNSA. With 6 bases clipped from V and 2 bases from J, the junction kept 4 bases outside the gene matches. The CDR3 loop spans 13 amino acids. As DNA, the CDR3 is TGTGCCAGCAGTTACGACAGGGCCTACGAGCAGTACGTC. It encodes CASSYDRAYEQYV.

On this clone itself: At the DNA level, this CDR3 is encoded by other sequences in the same sample as well. V is TRBV6-1 and J is TRBJ2-3; 8 bases align to TRBD2. The CDR3 covers 13 residues. Germline-derived CDR1 and CDR2 are MNHNS and SASEGT. The V gene end was trimmed by 6 bases and the J gene end by 3 bases; junction bases not matched to a gene: 2. Here the CDR3 reads CASRPGGTDTQYF. CDR3 in DNA: TGTGCCAGCAGACCGGGAGGGACAGATACGCAGTATTTT.

This clone was seen a few times. This chain uses TRBV29-1 with TRBJ1-1; D is perhaps TRBD1 (5 bases). Per germline, CDR1 SQVTM and CDR2 ANQGSEA. V dropped 6 bases and J dropped 0 bases, with 14 bases sitting between them. This CDR3 region has 14 residues. Here the CDR3 reads CSVEGRQMNTEAFF. As DNA, the CDR3 is TGCAGCGTGGAGGGACGTCAGATGAACACTGAAGCTTTCTTT.

The chain couples TRBV6-1 to TRBJ2-1, with D unclear. Trimming removed 4 bases at V and 0 bases at J, with 7 bases between. Germline V gene lookup returns CDR1 MNHNS and CDR2 SASEGT. The CDR3 totals 14 residues. The CDR3 is CASSVGYSYNEQFF. CDR3 in DNA: TGTGCCAGCAGTGTTGGATACTCCTACAATGAGCAGTTCTTC.

The chain recombines TRBV7-2 with TRBJ2-2; 10 nucleotides align to TRBD1. Germline V gives CDR1 SGHTA, CDR2 FQGNSA. The CDR3 contains 16 residues. V lost 1 base, J lost 6 bases, and 5 bases stayed unmatched. The CDR3: CASSLVGTGVAGELFF. CDR3 sequence (DNA): TGTGCCAGCAGCTTAGTTGGGACAGGGGTAGCCGGGGAGCTGTTTTTT.

The chain links TRBV5-1 to TRBJ2-3, with D possibly matching TRBD2 (6 bases). The CDR3 spans 15 residues. The germline CDR1 and CDR2 sequences are SGHRS and YFSETQ. V was shortened by 4 bases and J by 4 bases, with 16 bases between the two germline ends. In DNA form, the CDR3 reads TGCGCCAGCAGCACAGCCGGGACTTCGGCAGATACGCAGTATTTT. Translated: CASSTAGTSADTQYF.

This chain joins TRBV29-1 and TRBJ1-1, with 7 bases lining up with TRBD1. Germline V lookup: CDR1 SQVTM, CDR2 ANQGSEA. The V and J ends lost 6 bases and 3 bases, in that order; junction bases with no gene match: 7. The CDR3 has 13 amino acids. The CDR3 sequence is CSVRQGHDTEAFF. DNA of the CDR3: TGCAGCGTGCGACAGGGACATGACACTGAAGCTTTCTTT.

This clone appeared a few times. The V call is TRBV7-3, the J call TRBJ2-3; D not certain. From germline, CDR1 is SGHTA and CDR2 FQGTGA. The CDR3 totals 15 residues. The V end lost 3 bases, the J end lost 6 bases, and 16 bases lay between the germline ends. Here the CDR3 DNA reads TGTGCCAGCAGCTTCGTAGGCACCGTCCGCGATACGCAGTATTTT. Residues: CASSFVGTVRDTQYF.

This rearrangement joins TRBV2 to TRBJ1-2, with 7 nucleotides matching TRBD1. Germline lookup yields CDR1 SNHLY and CDR2 FYNNEI. CDR3 size: 15 residues. After removal of 5 bases from V and 2 bases from J, the junction contained 8 bases not matched to a gene. The CDR3 DNA reads as TGTGCCAGCAGTTACTGGGACAGAACAAACTATGGCTACACCTTC. Protein: CASSYWDRTNYGYTF.

This clone was observed a few times. The gene calls are TRBV25-1 and TRBJ2-7; perhaps D is TRBD1 or TRBD2 (5 bases each). CDR3 length: 13 residues. Trimming stripped 6 bases from V and 3 bases from J, with 12 bases between. Germline CDR1 reads MGHDK; CDR2 reads SYGVNS. The CDR3 reads CASRGLGDYEQYV. In DNA form, the CDR3 reads TGTGCCAGCAGGGGGCTGGGGGACTACGAGCAGTACGTC.

This clone turned up a few times. The chain combines TRBV11-2 with TRBJ2-3; D not certain. CDR3 length: 13 amino acids. V was cut by 5 bases and J by 12 bases, with 18 bases left in between. CDR1 is SGHAT, CDR2 FQNNGV, per germline. CDR3 protein: CASSPTDSTPQYF. The CDR3 DNA follows: TGTGCCAGCAGCCCCACCGACTCAACCCCCCAGTATTTT.

This clone was seen more than once but under ten times. The DNA for the CDR3 is TGCAGCGTTGAGGTAGGGGGCAGAAAAGCTTTCTTT. It translates to CSVEVGGRKAFF. This chain uses TRBV29-1 with TRBJ1-1; 7 bases map to TRBD1. V lost 3 bases to trimming and J lost 9 bases; unmatched junction nucleotides: 7. From germline, CDR1 is SQVTM and CDR2 ANQGSEA. The CDR3 is made up of 12 amino acids. Full variable domain (remainder filled in from reference TRBV29-1 and TRBJ1-1): SAVISQKPSRDICQRGTSLTIQCQVDSQVTMMFWYRQQPGQSLTLIATANQGSEATYESGFVIDKFPISRPNLTFSTLTVSNMSPEDSSIYLCSVEVGGRKAFFGQGTRLTVV.

The rearrangement uses TRBV5-4 and TRBJ2-7; 8 bases line up with TRBD2. J was trimmed by 2 bases and V by 1 base; bases with no gene match: 5. The CDR3 loop spans 15 amino acids. Per the germline V gene, CDR1 is SGHNT and CDR2 is YYREEE (reference sequence). The CDR3 loop is CASSLKVAGPYEQYF. In DNA form, the CDR3 reads TGTGCCAGCAGCTTGAAGGTAGCGGGGCCCTACGAGCAGTACTTC. Looking up the rest from reference TRBV5-4 and TRBJ2-7 gives the full variable domain: ETGVTQSPTHLIKTRGQQVTLRCSSQSGHNTVSWYQQALGQGPQFIFQYYREEENGRGNFPPRFSGLQFPNYSSELNVNALELDDSALYLCASSLKVAGPYEQYFGPGTRLTVT.

This clone occurred a few times. The chain has TRBV4-1 and TRBJ2-3; D call uncertain. The V and J ends lost 4 bases and 6 bases respectively, with 11 bases between them. Germline CDR1 and CDR2: MGHRA and YSYEKL. The CDR3 extends over 13 amino acids. CDR3 sequence (DNA): TGCGCCAGCAGCCTAACACTGTGGGATACGCAGTATTTT. This sequence encodes CASSLTLWDTQYF.

This clone was seen only a few times. The chain employs TRBV14 and TRBJ1-2; D unresolved. The CDR3 runs to 13 residues. Trimming took 1 base from V and 7 from J, leaving 10 bases between them. Germline CDR1 and CDR2: SGHDN and FVKESK. The CDR3 nucleotides are TGTGCCAGCAGCCAAGTGTCCATGGGTGGCTACACCTTC. It codes for CASSQVSMGGYTF. The full variable domain, with the rest looked up from reference TRBV14 and TRBJ1-2, is EAGVTQFPSHSVIEKGQTVTLRCDPISGHDNLYWYRRVMGKEIKFLLHFVKESKQDESGMPNNRFLAERTGGTYSTLKVQPAELEDSGVYFCASSQVSMGGYTFGSGTRLTVV.

This chain links TRBV19 with TRBJ1-3, with unresolved D. This CDR3 has 14 residues. The V and J ends lost 11 bases and 0 bases respectively, with 14 bases between them. The germline V gene has CDR1 LNHDA and CDR2 SQIVND (reference sequence). CDR3 DNA: TGTGCCGGCCACGGCGCCAACTCTGGAAACACCATATATTTT. It is translated as CAGHGANSGNTIYF.

The V and J genes are TRBV9 and TRBJ2-1, with 11 bases fitting TRBD2. Trimming took 5 bases from V and 14 from J; bases not matched to a gene: 12. The CDR3 runs 14 residues. CDR1 and CDR2 (germline): SGDLS, YYNGEE. In DNA form, the CDR3 reads TGTGCCAGCAGTCCGGGACTAGCGGAGTTGGCGGAGTTCTTC. Its translation: CASSPGLAELAEFF.

This clone was counted a few times. V and J are TRBV15 and TRBJ2-3, with D possibly being TRBD1 (7 bases). The CDR3 runs 15 residues. Germline values: CDR1 LNHNV, CDR2 YYDKDF (reference sequence). The V and J ends lost 1 base and 3 bases respectively, with 11 bases between them. This chain's CDR3 is CATSRVTGRTDTQYF. For the CDR3, the DNA is TGTGCCACCAGCAGAGTGACAGGGAGGACAGATACGCAGTATTTT.

The chain combines TRBV30 with TRBJ1-1, with 7 nucleotides matching TRBD1. Germline V gene sequence: CDR1 GTSNPN, CDR2 SVGIG (reference sequence). This CDR3 spans 11 amino acids. V dropped 0 bases and J dropped 11; count of bases not matched to a gene: 3. CDR3 residues: CAWSVRGQAFF. Here the CDR3 DNA reads TGTGCCTGGAGTGTAAGGGGGCAGGCTTTCTTT.

In its sample, this clone was seen a few times. The chain is built from TRBV10-3 and TRBJ2-5, with D uncertain. The better agreement between TRBJ2-7 and the DNA end casts doubt on the J call. The CDR3 contains 11 residues. Looked up from germline, CDR1 is ENHRY and CDR2 is SYGVKD. This CDR3 reads CAISQRYEQYF. The CDR3 bases are TGTGCCATCAGTCAGAGGTACGAGCAGTACTTC.

The J gene is TRBJ2-1, the V gene TRBV4-1, with 11 bases identical to TRBD2. The CDR3 has 19 amino acids. The V gene's germline CDR1 is MGHRA and CDR2 YSYEKL. V dropped 2 bases and J dropped 1; count of bases not matched to a gene: 10. CDR3 protein: CASSQSGGLADISYNEQFF. For the CDR3, the DNA is TGCGCCAGCAGCCAATCCGGGGGACTAGCGGACATATCCTACAATGAGCAGTTCTTC.

The sample holds a few counts of this clone. The chain couples TRBV7-3 to TRBJ1-2; 7 bases align to TRBD1. The germline V gene encodes CDR1 SGHTA and CDR2 FQGTGA. Trimming cost V 5 bases and J 6 bases; bases outside gene matches: 12. The CDR3 is 15 amino acids. CDR3 amino acids: CASSPLGTAKDGYTF. The CDR3 bases are TGTGCCAGCAGCCCCTTGGGGACAGCTAAAGATGGCTACACCTTC.